This entry lists 28 T cell receptor beta chains sequenced from one sample in a study of molecular identifiers for immune sequencing clone quantification. MiXCR, applied by TCRdb to the PCR reads, yields one record per CDR3 protein. The repertoire has roughly 320,000 distinct CDR3 sequences, roughly a fifth of them found once; the top ten carry approximately 0.84%. Sequencing was performed on naive CD8+ T cells from blood, with Jurkat cell RNA spiked in. Subset noted: FACS-sorted CD8+CD4-CCR7+CD45RA+ naive T cells. Receptors originate from a human donor in good health. Some libraries in this study had Jurkat cell RNA spiked in.

CDR3 sequence: CASRFGLSNEQFF. The CDR3 DNA is TGTGCCAGCAGATTCGGACTATCGAATGAGCAGTTCTTC. V and J are TRBV11-2 and TRBJ2-1; D may be TRBD2 (6 bases). Trimming pared 6 bases from V and 7 bases from J, leaving 13 bases between. The CDR3 length is 13 residues. The germline V gene has CDR1 SGHAT and CDR2 FQNNGV. Variable domain in full (rest from reference TRBV11-2 and TRBJ2-1): EAGVAQSPRYKIIEKRQSVAFWCNPISGHATLYWYQQILGQGPKLLIQFQNNGVVDDSQLPKDRFSAERLKGVDSTLKIQPAKLEDSAVYLCASRFGLSNEQFFGPGTRLTVL.

This clonotype was observed at least ten times. The rearrangement joins TRBV9 to TRBJ2-3; TRBD2 aligns across 12 bases. CDR1 is SGDLS and CDR2 is YYNGEE in the germline V gene. The CDR3 has 15 amino acids. V lost 3 bases to trimming and J lost 4 bases; unmatched junction nucleotides: 3. The CDR3 spells CASSGTSGIADTQYF. For the CDR3, the DNA is TGTGCCAGCAGCGGGACTAGCGGGATCGCAGATACGCAGTATTTT. Based on the CDR3 plus reference TRBV9 and TRBJ2-3, the full variable domain is DSGVTQTPKHLITATGQRVTLRCSPRSGDLSVYWYQQSLDQGLQFLIQYYNGEERAKGNILERFSAQQFPDLHSELNLSSLELGDSALYFCASSGTSGIADTQYFGPGTRLTVL.

V gene TRBV10-2 combines with J gene TRBJ2-3, with D unresolved. Trimming left V 7 bases short and J 1 base short, with 3 bases between. The CDR3 contains 11 residues. Germline CDR1 and CDR2: WSHSY and SAAADI. CDR3 sequence reads: CASTGTDTQYF. CDR3 in DNA: TGCGCCAGCACTGGCACAGATACGCAGTATTTT.

This clonotype was seen many times. The CDR3 reads CSPREFMNTEAFF. DNA of the CDR3: TGCAGCCCCCGGGAGTTCATGAACACTGAAGCTTTCTTT. This chain connects TRBV29-1 to TRBJ1-1; D is undetermined. V lost 8 bases to trimming and J lost 0 bases, with 13 bases between them. The length of the CDR3 is 13 residues. Per the germline V gene, CDR1 is SQVTM and CDR2 is ANQGSEA.

This clonotype was recorded a few times. The chain carries TRBV28 and TRBJ2-3; 7 bases fit TRBD2. Germline V gene sequence: CDR1 MDHEN, CDR2 SYDVKM. The CDR3 is 15 amino acids. The trim removed 6 bases at V and 0 bases at J, leaving 6 bases unmatched. CDR3 DNA sequence: TGTGCCAGCAGCCCCGGGGGGTCTAGCACAGATACGCAGTATTTT. As protein: CASSPGGSSTDTQYF.

This clonotype was seen a handful of times. The chain carries TRBV27 and TRBJ1-3; 9 positions match TRBD1. CDR1 and CDR2 (germline): MNHEY, SMNVEV (reference sequence). V dropped 4 bases and J dropped 2; count of bases not matched to a gene: 6. This CDR3 region has 16 residues. The CDR3 loop is CASSSNDRGTGNTIYF. CDR3 bases: TGTGCCAGCAGTTCAAACGACAGGGGGACTGGAAACACCATATATTTT.

This clonotype was found many times. The chain carries TRBV20-1 and TRBJ2-7; 12 nucleotides agree with TRBD2. Germline lookup yields CDR1 DFQATT and CDR2 SNEGSKA (reference sequence). Trimming at V came to 3 bases and at J to 2 bases, leaving 8 bases not matched to a gene. The CDR3 has 16 residues. The CDR3 sequence: CSARGLAGGPAYEQYF. DNA of the CDR3: TGCAGTGCTAGGGGGCTAGCGGGAGGGCCAGCCTACGAGCAGTACTTC.

This clonotype has ten or more counts. The gene calls are TRBV20-1 and TRBJ2-7; the match to TRBD1 covers 10 bases. Per germline, CDR1 DFQATT and CDR2 SNEGSKA (reference sequence). The CDR3 is made up of 13 amino acids. The V and J ends lost 6 bases and 3 bases, in that order; junction bases with no gene match: 5. In DNA, the CDR3 is TGCAGTGCCCCGGGACAGGGGTTCTACGAGCAGTACTTC. Translated, it gives CSAPGQGFYEQYF.

This clonotype was found many times. This chain uses TRBV10-3 with TRBJ2-5; TRBD1 agrees at 7 bases. This CDR3 is built from 15 residues. Germline trimming cut 2 bases from V and 1 base from J; bases unmatched to any gene: 4. Germline V gene sequence: CDR1 ENHRY, CDR2 SYGVKD. The CDR3 nucleotides read TGTGCCATCAGTGAGGAAGGACAGGTCCAAGAGACCCAGTACTTC. Residues: CAISEEGQVQETQYF.

About this clonotype itself: Given a much more abundant clone one base away, this may be a read error. This chain joins TRBV14 and TRBJ1-5; D gene ambiguous. CDR3 length: 13 residues. Trimming took off 4 bases at V and 4 bases at J, with 8 bases between the two ends. Germline assignment: CDR1 SGHDN and CDR2 FVKESK. CDR3 DNA sequence: TGTGCCAGCAGCCGAGACGCGAATCAGCCCCAGCATTTT. The encoded protein is CASSRDANQPQHF.

At least ten counts were recorded for this clonotype. The rearrangement uses TRBV27 and TRBJ1-1; TRBD1 agrees at 8 bases. There are 17 residues in the CDR3. The germline V gene encodes CDR1 MNHEY and CDR2 SMNVEV (reference sequence). Germline trimming cut 6 bases from V and 4 bases from J; bases unmatched to any gene: 16. DNA for the CDR3: TGTGCCAGCAGCCCCCCATGGCAGGGGGCGGTGAGCACTGAAGCTTTCTTT. Protein: CASSPPWQGAVSTEAFF.

This clonotype was recorded at least ten times. V and J are TRBV27 and TRBJ2-3; no reliable D call. The CDR3 consists of 14 residues. Germline values: CDR1 MNHEY, CDR2 SMNVEV (reference sequence). The V and J ends lost 7 bases and 2 bases respectively, with 13 bases between them. The CDR3 protein is CASTRRGHTDTQYF. CDR3 DNA sequence: TGTGCCAGCACAAGGCGAGGCCACACAGATACGCAGTATTTT.

This clonotype was seen many times. The rearrangement uses TRBV13 and TRBJ2-5; 9 bases are shared with TRBD2. This CDR3 spans 16 amino acids. V dropped 1 base and J dropped 1; count of bases not matched to a gene: 4. Germline V gene lookup returns CDR1 PRHDT and CDR2 FYEKMQ (reference sequence). CDR3 protein: CASSLVTSGVQETQYF. CDR3 in DNA: TGTGCCAGCAGCTTAGTGACTAGCGGCGTCCAAGAGACCCAGTACTTC.

Ten or more counts support this clonotype. The chain combines TRBV14 with TRBJ2-4; D is perhaps TRBD2 (6 bases). Per germline, CDR1 SGHDN and CDR2 FVKESK. V shed 2 bases and J shed 9 bases, with 11 bases lying between them. The CDR3 sequence is 13 residues long. In nucleotides, the CDR3 is TGTGCCAGCAGCCAAACGACTAGTTCCATTCAGTACTTC. Protein product: CASSQTTSSIQYF.

This clonotype was counted many times. The rearrangement joins TRBV7-8 to TRBJ2-1; no firm D call. Trimming removed 5 bases at V and 8 bases at J, with 7 bases between. The CDR3 loop spans 11 amino acids. The germline V gene has CDR1 SGHVS and CDR2 FQNEAQ. CDR3 in amino acids: CASSPNHEQFF. In nucleotides, the CDR3 is TGTGCCAGCAGCCCTAATCATGAGCAGTTCTTC.

This clonotype was recorded at least ten times. The chain joins TRBV4-3 to TRBJ1-1; 9 bases align to TRBD1. CDR3 length: 13 residues. The trim removed 2 bases at V and 9 bases at J, leaving 4 bases unmatched. Germline V gives CDR1 LGHNA, CDR2 YSLEER. CDR3 nucleotide sequence: TGCGCCAGCAGCCAAAGGACAGGGGAGAAAGCTTTCTTT. Encoded protein: CASSQRTGEKAFF.

Details on this clonotype: This could be a read error, since a much larger clone is one nucleotide away. V usage is TRBV6-2 or TRBV6-3 and J usage is TRBJ2-7, with D possibly TRBD2 on 5 matching bases. Germline V CDR1 and CDR2: MNHEY, SVGEGT. V lost 4 bases and J 0 bases, leaving 7 bases between the germline ends. CDR3 length: 13 residues. In nucleotides, the CDR3 is TGTGCCAGCAGTTCCGACTACTCCTACGAGCAGTACTTC. As protein: CASSSDYSYEQYF.

About this clonotype: One base away lies a much larger clone, so this may be a sequencing read error. This CDR3 is CVSSVGQGIPNTEAFF. In DNA form, the CDR3 reads TGTGTCAGCAGCGTGGGGCAGGGTATCCCCAACACTGAAGCTTTCTTT. The V and J genes are TRBV9 and TRBJ1-1; tentatively, D is TRBD1 (5 bases). This CDR3 contains 16 residues. Germline CDR1 is SGDLS and CDR2 is YYNGEE. The full variable domain, its missing parts supplied by reference TRBV9 and TRBJ1-1, is DSGVTQTPKHLITATGQRVTLRCSPRSGDLSVYWYQQSLDQGLQFLIQYYNGEERAKGNILERFSAQQFPDLHSELNLSSLELGDSALYFCVSSVGQGIPNTEAFFGQGTRLTVV.

The sample holds many counts of this clonotype. This chain links TRBV5-1 with TRBJ2-3; D is unclear. This CDR3 comprises 16 residues. V lost 4 bases to trimming and J lost 0 bases, with 15 bases between them. The germline V gene encodes CDR1 SGHRS and CDR2 YFSETQ. Here the CDR3 reads CASSPDLVRSTDTQYF. As DNA, the CDR3 is TGCGCCAGCAGCCCGGATCTAGTACGGAGCACAGATACGCAGTATTTT.

In the case of this clonotype: A much larger clone lies one base from this, so it may be a read error. This chain connects TRBV2 to TRBJ2-1; 7 bases match TRBD2. Germline assignment: CDR1 SNHLY and CDR2 FYNNEI. The CDR3 is made up of 14 amino acids. CDR3 DNA sequence: TGTGCCAGCACCCGGGACTACCCTTACAATAAGCAGTTCTTC. Translation gives CASTRDYPYNKQFF.

This clonotype has more than one count but fewer than ten. The chain uses TRBV30 and TRBJ1-1; D remains ambiguous. Trimming removed 5 bases from V and 3 bases from J, with 13 bases in between. The CDR3 runs to 13 residues. Per the germline V gene, CDR1 is GTSNPN and CDR2 is SVGIG (reference sequence). For the CDR3, the DNA is TGTGCCTGGGAACCTCAGAAGGACACTGAAGCTTTCTTT. Translating it yields CAWEPQKDTEAFF.

Concerning this clonotype: This could be a read error, since a much larger clone is one nucleotide away. This chain connects TRBV25-1 to TRBJ2-7; D perhaps matches TRBD1 (6 bases). Germline CDR1 and CDR2: MGHDK and SYGVNS. The length of the CDR3 is 12 residues. CDR3 in amino acids: CATSGTYYEQCF. The CDR3 DNA reads as TGTGCCACCTCCGGGACATACTACGAGCAGTGCTTC.

This clonotype came up a few times. V gene TRBV13 combines with J gene TRBJ2-2; weak D call: TRBD1 (8 bases). Per germline, CDR1 PRHDT and CDR2 FYEKMQ (reference sequence). V was pared by 5 bases and J by 1 base, with 17 bases between. This CDR3 has 17 amino acids. In DNA, the CDR3 is TGTGCCAGCAGCATCCCGACAGGGGAGGGGAACACCGGGGAGCTGTTTTTT. It is translated as CASSIPTGEGNTGELFF.

At least ten counts were recorded for this clonotype. The chain recombines TRBV9 with TRBJ1-4; D possibly corresponds to TRBD1 (6 bases). The CDR3 is 14 amino acids. With 3 bases removed from V and 4 bases from J, the gap between germline ends came to 10 bases. Germline values: CDR1 SGDLS, CDR2 YYNGEE. CDR3 bases: TGTGCCAGCAGCGCCGGACAGTTTAATGAAAAACTGTTTTTT. It specifies CASSAGQFNEKLFF.

This clonotype turned up a few times. This sequence joins TRBV12-3 or TRBV12-4 and TRBJ2-7; D is perhaps TRBD1 or TRBD2 (6 bases each). Trimming shortened V by 5 bases and J by 7 bases, and 21 bases separated the two germline ends. This CDR3 has 15 residues. The CDR3 DNA follows: TGTGCCAGCAGTAGGGGGGATCGCTCCCGGGGGGAGCAGTACTTC. It specifies CASSRGDRSRGEQYF.

This clonotype was recorded at least ten times. The chain is built from TRBV14 and TRBJ2-5; D unresolved. CDR1 and CDR2 from the germline V gene are SGHDN and FVKESK. The CDR3 spans 12 residues. V lost 1 base to trimming and J lost 5 bases, with 5 bases between them. CDR3 protein: CASSQATETQYF. CDR3 nucleotide sequence: TGTGCCAGCAGCCAAGCTACGGAGACCCAGTACTTC.

This clonotype appeared many times. This chain connects TRBV7-8 to TRBJ2-5; D is possibly TRBD1 (6 bases). Germline lookup yields CDR1 SGHVS and CDR2 FQNEAQ. The CDR3 covers 18 residues. The V and J ends lost 1 base and 1 base respectively, with 19 bases between them. This chain's CDR3 is CASSLEDSQGWSQETQYF. For the CDR3, the DNA is TGTGCCAGCAGCTTAGAAGACTCACAGGGTTGGAGCCAAGAGACCCAGTACTTC.

This clonotype appeared many times. The chain has TRBV20-1 and TRBJ2-3, with D perhaps assigned TRBD1 or TRBD2 (5 bases each). CDR3 length equals 16 residues. V lost 4 bases and J 4 bases, leaving 21 bases between the germline ends. The V gene's germline CDR1 is DFQATT and CDR2 SNEGSKA (reference sequence). The CDR3 coding sequence is TGCAGTGCTAAATACCGGGACCCTAGTCGGTCAGATACGCAGTATTTT. This sequence encodes CSAKYRDPSRSDTQYF.